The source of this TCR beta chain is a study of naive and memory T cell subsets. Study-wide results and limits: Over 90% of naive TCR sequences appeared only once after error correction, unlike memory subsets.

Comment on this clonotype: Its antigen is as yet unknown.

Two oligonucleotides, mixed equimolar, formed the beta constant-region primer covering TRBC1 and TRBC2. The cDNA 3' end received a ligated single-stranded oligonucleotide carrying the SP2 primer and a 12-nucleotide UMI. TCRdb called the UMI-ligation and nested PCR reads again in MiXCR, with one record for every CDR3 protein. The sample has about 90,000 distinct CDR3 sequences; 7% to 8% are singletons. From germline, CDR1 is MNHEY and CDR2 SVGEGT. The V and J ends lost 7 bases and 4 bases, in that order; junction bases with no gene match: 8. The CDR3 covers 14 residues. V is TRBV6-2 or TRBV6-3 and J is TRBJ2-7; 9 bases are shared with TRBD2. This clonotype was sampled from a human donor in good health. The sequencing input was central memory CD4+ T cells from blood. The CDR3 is CASTGGSGRYEQYF. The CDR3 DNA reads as TGTGCCAGCACCGGGGGTAGCGGGAGATACGAGCAGTACTTC.